This T cell receptor (beta chain) is drawn from a study of cytomegalovirus exposure and HLA in healthy donors. A multiplex PCR was run with 60 Vbeta primers and 13 Jbeta primers. The table came from immunoSEQ multiplex PCR; TCRdb's copy has only in-frame clones and leaves some out. This sample carries 95,000 to 150,000 clones, more than 60% of them seen once, and the ten largest clones take less than 9%. The CDR3 consists of 15 residues. V dropped 2 bases and J dropped 3; count of bases not matched to a gene: 3. Germline V gives CDR1 SGHTA, CDR2 FQGTGA. The sequenced material came from PBMCs. This chain joins TRBV7-3 and TRBJ2-1; 8 nucleotides line up with TRBD2. The clonotype was recovered from a woman aged 40 to 50 in good health and CMV-seropositive. Written as DNA, the CDR3 is TGTGCCAGCAGCTTAGGCGGGAGGAACTACAATGAGCAGTTCTTC. Encoded protein: CASSLGGRNYNEQFF.